Each of the 21 T cell receptor beta chains below was sequenced from the same sample in a study of T cells after yellow fever vaccination. TCRdb passed the 5' RACE reads through MiXCR, listing each CDR3 protein once. The sample lists a few hundred thousand distinct CDR3 sequences, about 8.7% seen once, with approximately 19% in the top ten. This sample comprised PBMCs, obtained on the day of the first yellow fever vaccination. The receptors shown here come from a man aged 18 to 30 who received the YFV17D yellow fever vaccine.

This clonotype was counted only a few times. The CDR3 spells CSARHRGLARSPLHF. The CDR3 bases are TGCAGTGCTAGACACAGGGGATTAGCGCGTTCACCCCTCCACTTT. The chain couples TRBV20-1 to TRBJ1-6; 7 bases are shared with TRBD1. Germline V lookup: CDR1 DFQATT, CDR2 SNEGSKA (reference sequence). V lost 2 bases to trimming and J lost 9 bases; unmatched junction nucleotides: 10. The CDR3 loop spans 15 amino acids.

The rearrangement joins TRBV9 to TRBJ2-2; D is unclear. The V gene lost 6 bases and the J gene lost 4 bases, with 10 bases spanning the gap. Germline lookup yields CDR1 SGDLS and CDR2 YYNGEE. The CDR3 spans 13 residues. This chain's CDR3 is CASTLFGTGELFF. CDR3 in DNA: TGTGCCAGCACCCTCTTCGGCACCGGGGAGCTGTTTTTT.

This clonotype was picked up a small number of times. V is TRBV9 and J is TRBJ1-3; tentative D call: TRBD1 (5 bases). The CDR3 consists of 18 residues. CDR1 is SGDLS and CDR2 is YYNGEE in the germline V gene. The V end lost 1 base, the J end lost 1 base, and 18 bases lay between the germline ends. Here the CDR3 reads CASSVTGRRVDSGNTIYF. CDR3 DNA: TGTGCCAGCAGCGTAACGGGGCGTCGGGTAGATTCTGGAAACACCATATATTTT.

CDR3 in amino acids: CASRQVDHNEQFF. CDR3 nucleotide sequence: TGTGCCAGCAGACAAGTTGACCACAATGAGCAGTTCTTC. The chain recombines TRBV21-1 with TRBJ2-1. TRBV21-1 is an annotated pseudogene. This CDR3 is built from 13 residues.

This clonotype was seen only a few times. The chain joins TRBV27 to TRBJ2-2; 9 nucleotides agree with TRBD1. Germline V gene lookup returns CDR1 MNHEY and CDR2 SMNVEV (reference sequence). V shed 4 bases and J 6 bases; nucleotides not matched to a gene: 15. CDR3 length equals 18 residues. The CDR3 loop reads CASSSRGIRDRVSGELFF. The CDR3 DNA reads TGTGCCAGCAGTTCCAGGGGGATCCGGGACAGGGTATCCGGGGAGCTGTTTTTT.

This clonotype was seen repeatedly, ten times or more. The chain recombines TRBV2 with TRBJ2-1; D gene ambiguous. Germline CDR1 SNHLY, CDR2 FYNNEI. Deletions cut 4 bases from V and 0 bases from J, with 10 bases between. The CDR3 consists of 15 residues. The CDR3 DNA reads as TGTGCCAGCAGTGTACGCCGCGTCTCCTACAATGAGCAGTTCTTC. This translates into CASSVRRVSYNEQFF.

This clonotype showed up just a few times. This chain links TRBV4-1 with TRBJ1-5; D ambiguous. Per germline, CDR1 MGHRA and CDR2 YSYEKL. Trimming removed 2 bases at V and 3 bases at J, with 14 bases between. The CDR3 loop spans 16 amino acids. This CDR3 is CASSQPTERFNQPQHF. In DNA, the CDR3 is TGCGCCAGCAGCCAACCAACGGAAAGGTTCAATCAGCCCCAGCATTTT.

At least ten counts were recorded for this clonotype. The chain is built from TRBV30 and TRBJ2-3, with a weak D call TRBD1 (5 bases). The germline CDR1 and CDR2 sequences are GTSNPN and SVGIG (reference sequence). The CDR3 covers 13 residues. Trimming removed 2 bases at V and 2 bases at J, with 8 bases between. The CDR3 reads CAWSRGYTDTQYF. In DNA form, the CDR3 reads TGTGCCTGGAGTAGGGGATACACAGATACGCAGTATTTT.

This clonotype was observed many times. The chain links TRBV10-3 to TRBJ2-5; D might be TRBD1 or TRBD2, each matching 5 bases. Germline CDR1 ENHRY, CDR2 SYGVKD. V was clipped by 10 bases and J by 1 base, with 16 bases between them. This CDR3 is 14 amino acids long. CDR3 in DNA: TGTGCCAGCTCCGGGACGACAGCCCAAGAGACCCAGTACTTC. It encodes CASSGTTAQETQYF.

A few counts support this clonotype. V is TRBV28 and J is TRBJ2-5; D remains ambiguous. V was shortened by 2 bases and J by 1 base, with 5 bases between the two germline ends. There are 13 residues in the CDR3. Germline loops: CDR1 MDHEN, CDR2 SYDVKM. In nucleotides, the CDR3 is TGTGCCAGCAGTTTACCCTTCCAAGAGACCCAGTACTTC. It encodes CASSLPFQETQYF. The full variable domain, its missing parts supplied by reference TRBV28 and TRBJ2-5, is DVKVTQSSRYLVKRTGEKVFLECVQDMDHENMFWYRQDPGLGLRLIYFSYDVKMKEKGDIPEGYSVSREKKERFSLILESASTNQTSMYLCASSLPFQETQYFGPGTRLLVL.

V is TRBV30 and J is TRBJ1-2; D not resolved. Per germline, CDR1 GTSNPN and CDR2 SVGIG (reference sequence). V was trimmed by 4 bases and J by 6 bases, leaving 9 bases between them. This CDR3 is 11 amino acids long. CDR3 residues: CAWIGVNGYTF. The CDR3 DNA sequence: TGTGCCTGGATAGGAGTGAATGGCTACACCTTC.

The table lists this clonotype with many counts. The V gene is TRBV12-3 or TRBV12-4, the J gene TRBJ2-7; D is perhaps TRBD2 (6 bases). The CDR3 runs to 14 residues. V was pared by 11 bases and J by 0 bases, with 17 bases between. The CDR3 DNA follows: TGTGCCGGAGGGACGGGAATGAGCTCCTACGAGCAGTACTTC. Its translation: CAGGTGMSSYEQYF.

The chain is built from TRBV6-2 or TRBV6-3 and TRBJ1-1, with 7 bases identical to TRBD1. Germline-derived CDR1 and CDR2 are MNHEY and SVGEGT. V gave up 0 bases and J gave up 0 bases; unmatched junction bases: 10. The CDR3 totals 18 residues. The CDR3 DNA sequence: TGTGCCAGCAGTTACTCTTCCAGGGGGGTTCGAATGAACACTGAAGCTTTCTTT. Translating it yields CASSYSSRGVRMNTEAFF.

V is TRBV5-4 and J is TRBJ1-2, with D hard to call. Trimming took 0 bases from V and 1 from J, leaving 16 bases between them. Germline CDR1 SGHNT, CDR2 YYREEE (reference sequence). CDR3 length equals 17 residues. CDR3 in DNA: TGTGCCAGCAGCTTGGCCCCGGCAGCTCTGGATAACTATGGCTACACCTTC. Translated: CASSLAPAALDNYGYTF. The variable domain in full, with the rest retrieved from reference TRBV5-4 and TRBJ1-2, is ETGVTQSPTHLIKTRGQQVTLRCSSQSGHNTVSWYQQALGQGPQFIFQYYREEENGRGNFPPRFSGLQFPNYSSELNVNALELDDSALYLCASSLAPAALDNYGYTFGSGTRLTVV.

The chain combines TRBV7-8 with TRBJ2-7; TRBD1 agrees at 7 bases. The CDR3 contains 13 residues. V shed 5 bases, J shed 6 bases, and the junction held 7 bases outside the gene matches. The germline V gene has CDR1 SGHVS and CDR2 FQNEAQ. The chain's CDR3 is CASSADRASEQYF. The CDR3, as DNA: TGTGCCAGCAGCGCTGACAGGGCCTCCGAGCAGTACTTC. Using reference TRBV7-8 and TRBJ2-7 for the parts outside the CDR3, the full variable domain is GAGVSQSPRYKVAKRGQDVALRCDPISGHVSLFWYQQALGQGPEFLTYFQNEAQLDKSGLPSDRFFAERPEGSVSTLKIQRTQQEDSAVYLCASSADRASEQYFGPGTRLTVT.

The J gene is TRBJ1-4, the V gene TRBV4-3, with 10 bases lining up with TRBD1. The CDR3 has 15 amino acids. Germline V CDR1 and CDR2: LGHNA, YSLEER. V was pared by 3 bases and J by 7 bases, with 5 bases of the junction left unmatched. The CDR3 protein is CASSHDRGPFEKLFF. The CDR3, as DNA: TGCGCCAGCAGCCACGACAGGGGGCCTTTTGAAAAACTGTTTTTT.

This clonotype was picked up a small number of times. The chain links TRBV6-5 to TRBJ2-7, with TRBD1 identical over 8 bases. The CDR3 runs 15 residues. From germline, CDR1 is MNHEY and CDR2 SVGAGI. The junction had 8 bases not matched to a gene; V was cut back by 2 bases and J by 5 bases. This CDR3 is CASSYGTGILHEQYF. The CDR3 region has the DNA TGTGCCAGCAGTTACGGGACAGGCATCCTCCACGAGCAGTACTTC.

There are many counts of this clonotype. The DNA for the CDR3 is TGTGCCAGCAGCTTAAGCGGGGGTACTCGACCCCTGGCCGAGCAGTACTTC. It encodes CASSLSGGTRPLAEQYF. The chain uses TRBV7-2 and TRBJ2-7, with TRBD2 matching over 8 bases. The germline gives CDR1 SGHTA, CDR2 FQGNSA. The junction had 15 bases not matched to a gene; V was cut back by 2 bases and J by 6 bases. CDR3 length: 17 residues.

The sample holds many counts of this clonotype. The chain has TRBV5-1 and TRBJ2-3, with a tentative D call TRBD2 (6 bases). The CDR3 consists of 15 residues. Germline CDR1 and CDR2: SGHRS and YFSETQ. V gave up 4 bases and J gave up 6 bases, with 18 bases separating them. The DNA for the CDR3 is TGCGCCAGCAGCCCGACGGGGGTCCGGGGCGATACGCAGTATTTT. Protein product: CASSPTGVRGDTQYF.

The chain recombines TRBV9 with TRBJ2-7; possibly TRBD1 for D (5 bases). V was trimmed by 0 bases and J by 7 bases, leaving 14 bases between them. Germline V gives CDR1 SGDLS, CDR2 YYNGEE. The CDR3 runs to 14 residues. For the CDR3, the DNA is TGTGCCAGCAGCGTAGGGCACAGGAACCATGAGCAGTACTTC. Amino acid sequence: CASSVGHRNHEQYF.

V is TRBV4-2 and J is TRBJ2-2, with a possible D match to TRBD1 (5 bases). Germline V gene lookup returns CDR1 LGHNA and CDR2 YNFKEQ. V was pared by 1 base and J by 6 bases, with 18 bases between. The CDR3 is 17 amino acids. The CDR3 here is CASSQARPPQVPGELFF. Written as DNA, the CDR3 is TGTGCCAGCAGCCAAGCCCGGCCCCCACAGGTGCCCGGGGAGCTGTTTTTT.